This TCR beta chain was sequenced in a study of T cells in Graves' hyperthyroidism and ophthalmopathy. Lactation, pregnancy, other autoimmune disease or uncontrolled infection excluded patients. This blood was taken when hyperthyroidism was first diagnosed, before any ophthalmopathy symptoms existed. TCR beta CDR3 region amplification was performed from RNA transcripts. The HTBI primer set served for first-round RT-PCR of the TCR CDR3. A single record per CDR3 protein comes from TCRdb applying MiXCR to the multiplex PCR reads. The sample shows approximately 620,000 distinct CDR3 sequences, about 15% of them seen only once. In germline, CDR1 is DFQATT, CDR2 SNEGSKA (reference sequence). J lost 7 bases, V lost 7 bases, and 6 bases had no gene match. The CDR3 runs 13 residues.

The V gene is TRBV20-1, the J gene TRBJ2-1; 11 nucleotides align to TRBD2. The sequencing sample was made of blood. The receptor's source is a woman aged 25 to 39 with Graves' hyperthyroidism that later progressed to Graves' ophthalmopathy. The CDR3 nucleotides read TGCAGTGTAGCGGGAGGGCCCGGGAATGAGCAGTTCTTC. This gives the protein CSVAGGPGNEQFF.